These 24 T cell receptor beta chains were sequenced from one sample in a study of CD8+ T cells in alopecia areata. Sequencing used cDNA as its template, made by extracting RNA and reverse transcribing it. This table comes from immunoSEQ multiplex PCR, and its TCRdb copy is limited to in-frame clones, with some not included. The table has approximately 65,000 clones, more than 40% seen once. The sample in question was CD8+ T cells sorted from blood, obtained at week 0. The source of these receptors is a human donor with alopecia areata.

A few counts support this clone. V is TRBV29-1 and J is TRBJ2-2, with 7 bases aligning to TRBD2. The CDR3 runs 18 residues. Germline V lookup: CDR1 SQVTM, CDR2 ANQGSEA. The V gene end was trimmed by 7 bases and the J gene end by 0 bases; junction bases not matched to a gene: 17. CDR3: CSADWASGSKPNTGELFF. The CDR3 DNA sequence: TGCAGCGCTGACTGGGCTAGCGGCTCTAAACCGAACACCGGGGAGCTGTTTTTT.

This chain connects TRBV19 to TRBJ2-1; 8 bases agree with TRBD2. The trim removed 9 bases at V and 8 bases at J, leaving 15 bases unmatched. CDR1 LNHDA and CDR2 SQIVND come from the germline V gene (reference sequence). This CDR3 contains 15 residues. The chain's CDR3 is CASRLGSGSGDEQFF. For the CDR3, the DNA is TGTGCCAGCAGGTTGGGAAGCGGGAGCGGCGATGAGCAGTTCTTC. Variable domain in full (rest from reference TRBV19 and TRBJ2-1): DGGITQSPKYLFRKEGQNVTLSCEQNLNHDAMYWYRQDPGQGLRLIYYSQIVNDFQKGDIAEGYSVSREKKESFPLTVTSAQKNPTAFYLCASRLGSGSGDEQFFGPGTRLTVL.

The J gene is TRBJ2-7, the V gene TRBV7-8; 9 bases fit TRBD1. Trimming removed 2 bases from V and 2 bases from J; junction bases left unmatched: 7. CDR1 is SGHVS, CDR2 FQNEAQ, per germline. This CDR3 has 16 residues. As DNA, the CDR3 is TGTGCCAGCAGCTTATCCGAAACAGGGGGCACCTACGAGCAGTACTTC. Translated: CASSLSETGGTYEQYF.

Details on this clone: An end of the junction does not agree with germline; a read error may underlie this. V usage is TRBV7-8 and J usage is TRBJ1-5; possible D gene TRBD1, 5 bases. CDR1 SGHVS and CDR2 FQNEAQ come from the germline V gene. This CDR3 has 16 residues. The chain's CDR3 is CASSLRDSPTNRPQHF. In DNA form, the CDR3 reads TGTGCCAGCAGCTTACGGGACTCGCCCACGAATCGGCCCCAGCATTTT.

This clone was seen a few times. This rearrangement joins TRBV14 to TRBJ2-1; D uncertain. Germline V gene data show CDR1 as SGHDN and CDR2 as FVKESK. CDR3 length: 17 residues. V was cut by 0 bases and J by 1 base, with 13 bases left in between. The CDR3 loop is CASSQDRRVESYNEQFF. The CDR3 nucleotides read TGTGCCAGCAGCCAAGATCGGCGAGTAGAGTCCTACAATGAGCAGTTCTTC.

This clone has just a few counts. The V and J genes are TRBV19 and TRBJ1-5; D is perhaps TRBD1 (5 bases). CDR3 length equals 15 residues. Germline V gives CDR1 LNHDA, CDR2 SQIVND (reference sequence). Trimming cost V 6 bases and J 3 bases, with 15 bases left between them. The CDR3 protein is CASSQPWGTNQPQHF. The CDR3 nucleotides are TGTGCCAGTAGCCAACCATGGGGCACCAATCAGCCCCAGCATTTT.

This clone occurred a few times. The DNA of the CDR3 is TGTGCCAGCAGCTCCCAAAAACCGGCCTACAATGAGCAGTTCTTC. Its protein is CASSSQKPAYNEQFF. The J gene is TRBJ2-1, the V gene TRBV7-8; D gene uncertain. Germline V lookup: CDR1 SGHVS, CDR2 FQNEAQ. CDR3 size: 15 residues. Trimming removed 4 bases at V and 2 bases at J, with 12 bases between.

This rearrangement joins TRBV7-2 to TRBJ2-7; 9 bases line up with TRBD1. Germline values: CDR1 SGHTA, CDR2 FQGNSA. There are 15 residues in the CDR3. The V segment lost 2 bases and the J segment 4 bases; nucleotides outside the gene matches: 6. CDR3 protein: CASSLSRDREYEQYF. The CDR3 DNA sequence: TGTGCCAGCAGCTTATCAAGGGACAGGGAATACGAGCAGTACTTC. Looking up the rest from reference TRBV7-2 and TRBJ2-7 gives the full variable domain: GAGVSQSPSNKVTEKGKDVELRCDPISGHTALYWYRQSLGQGLEFLIYFQGNSAPDKSGLPSDRFSAERTGGSVSTLTIQRTQQEDSAVYLCASSLSRDREYEQYFGPGTRLTVT.

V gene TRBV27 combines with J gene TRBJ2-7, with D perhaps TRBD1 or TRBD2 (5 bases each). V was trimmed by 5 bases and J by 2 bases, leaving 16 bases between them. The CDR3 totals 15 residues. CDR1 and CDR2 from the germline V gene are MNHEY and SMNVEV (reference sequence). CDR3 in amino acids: CASSPRGLPPYEQYF. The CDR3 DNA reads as TGTGCCAGCAGTCCCCGGGGCCTGCCTCCCTACGAGCAGTACTTC.

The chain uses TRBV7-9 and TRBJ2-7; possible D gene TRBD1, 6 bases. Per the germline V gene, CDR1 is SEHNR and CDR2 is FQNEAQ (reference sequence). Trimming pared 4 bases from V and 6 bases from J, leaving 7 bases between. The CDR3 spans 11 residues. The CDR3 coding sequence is TGTGCCAGCAGCTCGACAGGCGAGCAGTACTTC. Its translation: CASSSTGEQYF.

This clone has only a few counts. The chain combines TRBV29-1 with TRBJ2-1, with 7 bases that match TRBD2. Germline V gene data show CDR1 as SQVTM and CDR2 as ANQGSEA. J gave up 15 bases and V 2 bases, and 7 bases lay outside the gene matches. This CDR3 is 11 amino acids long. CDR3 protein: CSVEQAGRVFF. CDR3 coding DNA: TGCAGCGTTGAACAAGCGGGAAGGGTGTTCTTC.

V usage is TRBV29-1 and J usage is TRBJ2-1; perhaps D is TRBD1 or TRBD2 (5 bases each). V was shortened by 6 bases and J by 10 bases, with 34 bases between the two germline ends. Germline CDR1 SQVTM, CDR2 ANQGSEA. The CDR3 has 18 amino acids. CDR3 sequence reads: CSVARISPLGSRGSEQFF. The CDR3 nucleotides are TGCAGCGTCGCCCGAATCTCCCCGCTGGGTTCCCGGGGCTCGGAGCAGTTCTTC.

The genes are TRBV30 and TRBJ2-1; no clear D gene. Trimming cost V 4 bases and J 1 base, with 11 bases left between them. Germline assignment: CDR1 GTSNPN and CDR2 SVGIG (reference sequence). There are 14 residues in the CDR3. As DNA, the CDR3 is TGTGCCTGGATGGCCTCTCCGTCCTACAATGAGCAGTTCTTC. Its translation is CAWMASPSYNEQFF.

The CDR3 bases are TGTGCCTGGGACGGGGGCTATGGCTACACCTTC. Translated, it gives CAWDGGYGYTF. The chain carries TRBV30 and TRBJ1-2; D possibly corresponds to TRBD1 (5 bases). V dropped 5 bases and J dropped 4 bases, with 8 bases sitting between them. The CDR3 runs to 11 residues. Germline V gene sequence: CDR1 GTSNPN, CDR2 SVGIG (reference sequence).

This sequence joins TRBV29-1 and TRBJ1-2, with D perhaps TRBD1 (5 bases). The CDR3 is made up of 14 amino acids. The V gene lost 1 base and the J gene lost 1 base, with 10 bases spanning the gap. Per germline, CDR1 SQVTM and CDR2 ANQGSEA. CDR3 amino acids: CSVEAGRVNYGYTF. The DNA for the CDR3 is TGCAGCGTTGAAGCCGGCAGGGTTAACTATGGCTACACCTTC.

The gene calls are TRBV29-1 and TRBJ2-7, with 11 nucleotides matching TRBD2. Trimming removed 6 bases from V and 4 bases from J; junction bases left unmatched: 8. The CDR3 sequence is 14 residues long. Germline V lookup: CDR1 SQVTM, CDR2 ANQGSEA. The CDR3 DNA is TGCAGCGTGGGGGAGGCTAGCGGGAGGTACGAGCAGTACTTC. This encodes CSVGEASGRYEQYF.

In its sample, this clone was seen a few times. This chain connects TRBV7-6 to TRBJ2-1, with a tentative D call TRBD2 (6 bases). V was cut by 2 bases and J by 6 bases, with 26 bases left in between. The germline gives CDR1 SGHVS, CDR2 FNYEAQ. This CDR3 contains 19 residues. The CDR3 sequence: CASSLFHARGGKSGNEQFF. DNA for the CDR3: TGTGCCAGCAGCTTATTCCACGCGCGGGGCGGGAAGTCGGGCAATGAGCAGTTCTTC.

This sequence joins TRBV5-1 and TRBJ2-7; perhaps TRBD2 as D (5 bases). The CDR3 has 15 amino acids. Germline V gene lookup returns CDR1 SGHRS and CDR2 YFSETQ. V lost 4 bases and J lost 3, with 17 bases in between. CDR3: CASSPLGSGRYEQYF. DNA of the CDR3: TGCGCCAGCAGCCCCCTTGGGAGTGGGCGCTACGAGCAGTACTTC. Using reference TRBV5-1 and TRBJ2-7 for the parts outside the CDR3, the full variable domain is KAGVTQTPRYLIKTRGQQVTLSCSPISGHRSVSWYQQTPGQGLQFLFEYFSETQRNKGNFPGRFSGRQFSNSRSEMNVSTLELGDSALYLCASSPLGSGRYEQYFGPGTRLTVT.

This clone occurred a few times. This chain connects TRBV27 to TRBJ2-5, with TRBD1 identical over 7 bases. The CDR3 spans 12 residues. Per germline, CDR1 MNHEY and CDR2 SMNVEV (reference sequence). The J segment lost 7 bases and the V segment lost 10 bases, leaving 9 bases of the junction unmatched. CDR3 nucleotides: TGTGCCATCCGACAGGGTTCGGGGACCCAGTACTTC. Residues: CAIRQGSGTQYF.

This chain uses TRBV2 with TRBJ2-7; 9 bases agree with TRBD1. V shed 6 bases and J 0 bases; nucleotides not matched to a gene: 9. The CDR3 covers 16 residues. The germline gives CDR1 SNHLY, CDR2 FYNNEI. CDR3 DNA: TGTGCCAGCAGGGGGGCCGGGACAGGGTCCTCCTACGAGCAGTACTTC. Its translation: CASRGAGTGSSYEQYF.

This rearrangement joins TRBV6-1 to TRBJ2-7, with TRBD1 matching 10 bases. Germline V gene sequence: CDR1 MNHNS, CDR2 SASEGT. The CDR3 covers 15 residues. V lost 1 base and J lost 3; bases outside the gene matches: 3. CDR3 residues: CASSEVGQGIYEQYF. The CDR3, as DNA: TGTGCCAGCAGTGAAGTGGGACAGGGGATCTACGAGCAGTACTTC.

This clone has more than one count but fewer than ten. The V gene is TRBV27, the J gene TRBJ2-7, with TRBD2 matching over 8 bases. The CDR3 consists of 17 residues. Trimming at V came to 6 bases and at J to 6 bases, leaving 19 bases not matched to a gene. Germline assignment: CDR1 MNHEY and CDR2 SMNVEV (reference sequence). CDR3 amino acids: CASSLQKAPGLGGEQYF. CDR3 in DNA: TGTGCCAGCAGCTTGCAAAAGGCCCCGGGACTAGGAGGCGAGCAGTACTTC.

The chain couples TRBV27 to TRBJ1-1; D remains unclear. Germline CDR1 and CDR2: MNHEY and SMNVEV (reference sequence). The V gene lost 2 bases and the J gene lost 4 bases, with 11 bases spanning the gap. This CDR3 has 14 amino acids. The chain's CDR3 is CASSLRGLLTEAFF. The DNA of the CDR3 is TGTGCCAGCAGTTTAAGAGGTCTCCTCACTGAAGCTTTCTTT.

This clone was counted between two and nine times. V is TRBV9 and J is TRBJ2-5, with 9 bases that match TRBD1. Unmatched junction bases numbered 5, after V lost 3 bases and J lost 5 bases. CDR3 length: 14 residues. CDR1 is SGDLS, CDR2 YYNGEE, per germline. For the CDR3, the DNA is TGTGCCAGCAGCGCGACAGGGGGATTGGAGACCCAGTACTTC. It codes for CASSATGGLETQYF.